What follows are 5 T cell receptor beta chains derived from one specimen sequenced in a study of blood T cell repertoires in COVID-19. Clones were read by immunoSEQ multiplex PCR, and TCRdb kept only the in-frame ones, dropping some. The data hold 360,000 or so clones, with approximately 89% observed a single time. Material for sequencing was peripheral blood. The source of these receptors is a woman aged 55-70 years with COVID-19, enrolled during active disease.

The V call is TRBV2, the J call TRBJ1-1; 7 nucleotides match TRBD1. The CDR3 is made up of 14 amino acids. CDR1 is SNHLY, CDR2 FYNNEI, per germline. With V trimmed by 7 bases and J by 1 base, 6 bases remained unmatched. The CDR3 nucleotides read TGTGCCAGCACCCCGGACAGGAGGAACACTGAAGCTTTCTTT. This sequence encodes CASTPDRRNTEAFF.

The chain is built from TRBV18 and TRBJ1-3; the match to TRBD1 covers 8 bases. The CDR3 totals 16 residues. Unmatched junction bases numbered 4, after V lost 3 bases and J lost 0 bases. Germline V CDR1 and CDR2: KGHSH, LQKENI. CDR3 nucleotides: TGTGCCAGCTCACCGGCAGGGGGCCTCTCTGGAAACACCATATATTTT. Its translation: CASSPAGGLSGNTIYF. Full variable domain (outside the CDR3, taken from reference TRBV18 and TRBJ1-3): NAGVMQNPRHLVRRRGQEARLRCSPMKGHSHVYWYRQLPEEGLKFMVYLQKENIIDESGMPKERFSAEFPKEGPSILRIQQVVRGDSAAYFCASSPAGGLSGNTIYFGEGSWLTVV.

In its sample, this clone was seen a few times. The chain recombines TRBV5-8 with TRBJ1-5; D unresolved. Germline V lookup: CDR1 SGHTS, CDR2 YDEGEE. The CDR3 is 15 amino acids. Trimming took off 4 bases at V and 0 bases at J, with 11 bases between the two ends. The CDR3: CASSPRGSSNQPQHF. The CDR3 bases are TGTGCCAGCAGCCCCCGAGGATCTAGCAATCAGCCCCAGCATTTT.

This clone was counted between two and nine times. V is TRBV7-2 and J is TRBJ1-5; tentatively, D is TRBD1 (6 bases). Trimming took off 1 base at V and 6 bases at J, with 16 bases between the two ends. The germline gives CDR1 SGHTA, CDR2 FQGNSA. The CDR3 sequence is 16 residues long. The CDR3 loop is CASSLGMNRVGQPQHF. CDR3 DNA sequence: TGTGCCAGCAGCTTAGGGATGAACAGGGTTGGTCAGCCCCAGCATTTT. Based on the CDR3 plus reference TRBV7-2 and TRBJ1-5, the full variable domain is GAGVSQSPSNKVTEKGKDVELRCDPISGHTALYWYRQSLGQGLEFLIYFQGNSAPDKSGLPSDRFSAERTGGSVSTLTIQRTQQEDSAVYLCASSLGMNRVGQPQHFGDGTRLSIL.

This sequence joins TRBV6-2 or TRBV6-3 and TRBJ2-7; D call uncertain. The CDR3 length is 14 residues. V was shortened by 0 bases and J by 6 bases, with 12 bases between the two germline ends. The germline CDR1 and CDR2 sequences are MNHEY and SVGEGT. CDR3: CASSYSRLVAEQYF. The CDR3 DNA follows: TGTGCCAGCAGTTACTCGAGGTTAGTGGCCGAGCAGTACTTC.